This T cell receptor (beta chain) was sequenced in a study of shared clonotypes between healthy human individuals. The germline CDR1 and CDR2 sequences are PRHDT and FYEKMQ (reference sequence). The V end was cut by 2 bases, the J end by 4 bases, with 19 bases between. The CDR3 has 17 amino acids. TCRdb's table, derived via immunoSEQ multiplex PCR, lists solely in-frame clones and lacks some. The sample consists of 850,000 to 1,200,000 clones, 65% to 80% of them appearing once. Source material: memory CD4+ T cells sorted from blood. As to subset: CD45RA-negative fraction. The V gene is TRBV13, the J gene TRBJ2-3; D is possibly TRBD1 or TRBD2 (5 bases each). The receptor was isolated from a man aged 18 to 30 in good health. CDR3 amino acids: CASSLNTGGFLADTQYF. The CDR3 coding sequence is TGTGCCAGCAGCTTAAATACAGGAGGTTTCTTAGCAGATACGCAGTATTTT.